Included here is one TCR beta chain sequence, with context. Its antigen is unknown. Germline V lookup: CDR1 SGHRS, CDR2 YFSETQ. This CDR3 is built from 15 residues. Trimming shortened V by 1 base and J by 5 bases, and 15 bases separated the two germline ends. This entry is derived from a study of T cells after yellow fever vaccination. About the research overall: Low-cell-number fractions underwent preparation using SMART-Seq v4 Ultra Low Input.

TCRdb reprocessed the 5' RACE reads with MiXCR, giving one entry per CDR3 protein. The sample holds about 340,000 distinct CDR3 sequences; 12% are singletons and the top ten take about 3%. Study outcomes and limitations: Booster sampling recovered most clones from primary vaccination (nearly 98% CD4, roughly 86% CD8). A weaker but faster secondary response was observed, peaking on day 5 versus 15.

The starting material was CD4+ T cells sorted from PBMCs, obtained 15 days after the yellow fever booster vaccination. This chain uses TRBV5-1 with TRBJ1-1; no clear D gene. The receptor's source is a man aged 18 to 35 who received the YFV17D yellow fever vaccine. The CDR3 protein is CASSLQPGGETEAFF. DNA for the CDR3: TGCGCCAGCAGCTTGCAGCCGGGTGGAGAGACTGAAGCTTTCTTT.